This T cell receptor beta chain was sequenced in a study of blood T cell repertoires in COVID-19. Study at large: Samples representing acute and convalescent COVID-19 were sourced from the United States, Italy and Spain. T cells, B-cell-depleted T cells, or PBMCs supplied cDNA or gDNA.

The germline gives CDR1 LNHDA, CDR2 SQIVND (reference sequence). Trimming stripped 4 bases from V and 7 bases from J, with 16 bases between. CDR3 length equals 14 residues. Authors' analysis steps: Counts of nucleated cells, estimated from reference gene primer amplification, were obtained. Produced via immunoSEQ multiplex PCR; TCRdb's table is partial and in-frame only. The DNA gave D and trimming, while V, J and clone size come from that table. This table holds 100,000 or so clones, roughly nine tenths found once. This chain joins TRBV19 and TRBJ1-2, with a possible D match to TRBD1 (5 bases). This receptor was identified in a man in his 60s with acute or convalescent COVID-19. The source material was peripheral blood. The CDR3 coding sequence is TGTGCCAGTAGTACCCTCAGGGATGGAAGTGGCTACACCTTC. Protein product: CASSTLRDGSGYTF.